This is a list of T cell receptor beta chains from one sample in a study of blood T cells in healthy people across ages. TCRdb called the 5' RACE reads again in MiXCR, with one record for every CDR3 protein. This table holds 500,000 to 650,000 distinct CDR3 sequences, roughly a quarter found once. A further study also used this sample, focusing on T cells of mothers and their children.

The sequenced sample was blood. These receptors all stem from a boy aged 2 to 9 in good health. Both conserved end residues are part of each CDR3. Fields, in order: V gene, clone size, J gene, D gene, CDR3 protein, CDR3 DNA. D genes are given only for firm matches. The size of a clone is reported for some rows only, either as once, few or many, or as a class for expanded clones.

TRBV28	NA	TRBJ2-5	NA	CASSLRTLGETQYF	TGTGCCAGCAGTTTACGCACCTTAGGGGAGACCCAGTACTTC
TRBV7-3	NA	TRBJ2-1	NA	CASSLNSDRYNEQFF	TGTGCCAGCAGCTTAAATTCGGACAGATACAATGAGCAGTTCTTC
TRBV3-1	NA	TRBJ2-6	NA	CASTPGVGGLTF	TGTGCCAGCACCCCAGGGGTCGGTGGCCTGACTTTC
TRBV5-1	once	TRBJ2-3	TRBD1	CASRQGADTQYF	TGCGCCAGCAGACAGGGGGCAGATACGCAGTATTTT
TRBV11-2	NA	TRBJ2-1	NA	CASSPSEYNEQFF	TGTGCCAGCAGCCCCTCCGAATACAATGAGCAGTTCTTC
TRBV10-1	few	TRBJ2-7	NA	CASSAGEKGSYEQYF	TGCGCCAGCAGTGCTGGGGAAAAAGGCTCCTACGAGCAGTACTTC
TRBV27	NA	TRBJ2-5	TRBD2	CASSPGSGVQETQYF	TGTGCCAGCAGCCCGGGGAGCGGGGTACAAGAGACCCAGTACTTC
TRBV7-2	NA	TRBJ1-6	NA	CASSLSTGTYNSPLHF	TGTGCCAGCAGCTTGTCCACAGGGACTTATAATTCACCCCTCCACTTT
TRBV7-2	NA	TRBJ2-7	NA	CAIPRGLSKQYF	TGTGCCATCCCTCGGGGTTTGAGCAAGCAGTACTTC
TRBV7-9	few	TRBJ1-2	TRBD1	CASSSDRNRNHYGYTF	TGTGCCAGCAGCTCGGACAGGAATCGAAATCACTATGGCTACACCTTC
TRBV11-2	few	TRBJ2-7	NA	CASSFSGPEYYEQYF	TGTGCCAGCAGCTTTTCCGGACCGGAGTACTACGAGCAGTACTTC
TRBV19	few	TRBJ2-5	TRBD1	CASRARGQGIYQETQYF	TGTGCCAGTAGAGCCCGGGGACAGGGGATTTACCAAGAGACCCAGTACTTC
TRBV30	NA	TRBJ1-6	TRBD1	CAWGDSEISPLHF	TGTGCCTGGGGGGACAGCGAGATTTCACCCCTCCACTTT
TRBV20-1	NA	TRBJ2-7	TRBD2	CSVLGSGSNNEQYF	TGCAGTGTTCTGGGGAGCGGGAGTAACAACGAGCAGTACTTC
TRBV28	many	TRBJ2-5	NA	CASSFGVETQYF	TGTGCCAGCAGTTTCGGAGTTGAGACCCAGTACTTC
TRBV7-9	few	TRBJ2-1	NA	CASSLIIYNEQFF	TGTGCCAGCAGCTTAATAATCTACAATGAGCAGTTCTTC
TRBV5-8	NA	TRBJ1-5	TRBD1	CASSPGTEHF	TGTGCCAGCAGCCCCGGGACAGAGCATTTT
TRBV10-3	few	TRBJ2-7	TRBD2	CAISDPGLAVRTYEQYF	TGTGCCATCAGTGACCCAGGACTAGCGGTACGTACCTACGAGCAGTACTTC
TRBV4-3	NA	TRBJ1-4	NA	CASSQDLPRRGQGSEKLFF	TGCGCCAGCAGCCAAGATTTACCTCGCCGGGGTCAGGGATCAGAAAAACTGTTTTTT
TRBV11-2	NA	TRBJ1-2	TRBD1	CASRQTGGKGDYGYTF	TGTGCCAGCAGACAAACAGGGGGCAAAGGGGACTATGGCTACACCTTC
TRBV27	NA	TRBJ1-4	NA	CASSLHGPMINGGAGEKLFF	TGTGCCAGCAGTTTACACGGTCCGATGATCAACGGGGGCGCGGGCGAAAAACTGTTTTTT
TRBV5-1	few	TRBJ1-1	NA	CASSPVTAPNTEAFF	TGCGCCAGCAGCCCCGTGACAGCCCCTAACACTGAAGCTTTCTTT
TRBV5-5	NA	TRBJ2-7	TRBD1	CASSFPGTGFFEQYF	TGTGCCAGCAGCTTCCCCGGGACAGGATTCTTCGAGCAGTACTTC
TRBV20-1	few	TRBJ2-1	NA	CSAQGFGKPQFF	TGCAGTGCGCAGGGGTTTGGGAAACCGCAGTTCTTC
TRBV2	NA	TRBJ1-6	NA	CASSEALQRGGSPLHF	TGTGCCAGCAGTGAAGCGCTTCAGAGGGGGGGCTCACCCCTCCACTTT
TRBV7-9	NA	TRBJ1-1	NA	CASSLARAGITEAFF	TGTGCCAGCAGCTTAGCGAGGGCAGGGATCACTGAAGCTTTCTTT
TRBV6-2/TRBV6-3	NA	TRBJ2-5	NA	CASSSDSKETQYF	TGTGCCAGCAGTTCTGACTCTAAAGAGACCCAGTACTTC
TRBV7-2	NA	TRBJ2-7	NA	CASSLNGGAEEQYF	TGTGCCAGCAGCTTAAATGGGGGAGCGGAAGAGCAGTACTTC
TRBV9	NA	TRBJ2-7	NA	CASSQGGGARNEQYF	TGTGCCAGCAGCCAAGGAGGGGGCGCTCGGAACGAGCAGTACTTC
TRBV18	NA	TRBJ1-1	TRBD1	CASSLHDREIEAFF	TGTGCCAGCTCACTTCATGACAGGGAAATTGAAGCTTTCTTT
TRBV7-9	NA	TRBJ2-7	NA	CASSVIAHEQYF	TGTGCCAGCAGCGTTATAGCCCACGAGCAGTACTTC